This passage covers 4 T cell receptor beta chains from one sample sequenced in a study of blood T cell repertoires in COVID-19. Sequenced by immunoSEQ multiplex PCR; TCRdb stores in-frame clones only, minus some. The sample yields roughly 160,000 clones, approximately 86% seen once. What was sequenced was peripheral blood. These TCRs come from a man younger than 35 with acute or convalescent COVID-19.

V and J are TRBV28 and TRBJ2-1, with TRBD2 matching over 12 bases. This CDR3 has 15 amino acids. The germline gives CDR1 MDHEN, CDR2 SYDVKM. Losses at the gene ends were 6 bases for V and 5 bases for J; bases not matched to a gene: 5. The CDR3 DNA is TGTGCCAGCAGAGTGACTAGCGGGGGACACAATGAGCAGTTCTTC. This sequence encodes CASRVTSGGHNEQFF.

V and J are TRBV7-2 and TRBJ1-5; D call uncertain. Trimming took off 5 bases at V and 5 bases at J, with 13 bases between the two ends. CDR3 length: 14 residues. Germline values: CDR1 SGHTA, CDR2 FQGNSA. For the CDR3, the DNA is TGTGCCAGCAGCAAAAACTCGCATGATCAGCCCCAGCATTTT. This codes for CASSKNSHDQPQHF.

In regard to this clone: The junction does not match germline at one end; this may be a read error. The V and J genes are TRBV11-2 and TRBJ2-5; 10 nucleotides match TRBD1. The germline V gene encodes CDR1 SGHAT and CDR2 FQNNGV. This CDR3 contains 12 residues. The CDR3 reads CASSPPGQGPNF. The CDR3 region has the DNA TGTGCCAGCAGCCCGCCGGGACAGGGGCCAAACTTC.

The gene calls are TRBV5-6 and TRBJ2-2, with 10 bases identical to TRBD2. Germline V gene sequence: CDR1 SGHDT, CDR2 YYEEEE. The CDR3 loop spans 16 amino acids. V trimming: 4 bases; J trimming: 1 base; junction bases outside the gene matches: 4. Here the CDR3 reads CASSRTSGVNTGELFF. The CDR3, as DNA: TGTGCCAGCAGCAGAACTAGCGGGGTGAACACCGGGGAGCTGTTTTTT.